One sample yielded the 3 T cell receptor beta chains listed below, sequenced in a study of lymphopenia after photon versus proton radiotherapy. Using immunoSEQ multiplex PCR, the repertoire was profiled, and TCRdb retains in-frame clones only, with some absent. The data hold 150,000 or so clones, with around nine tenths observed a single time. Sample: peripheral blood, taken from a patient treated with photon-based radiotherapy. These receptors were collected from a man aged 45 to 65 with gastric cancer.

V is TRBV5-1 and J is TRBJ1-5; D not resolved. The CDR3 runs to 16 residues. The germline V gene has CDR1 SGHRS and CDR2 YFSETQ. V lost 0 bases to trimming and J lost 0 bases, with 10 bases between them. CDR3 DNA sequence: TGCGCCAGCAGCTTGGGCACAGCAAATAGCAATCAGCCCCAGCATTTT. It yields the protein CASSLGTANSNQPQHF. Full variable domain (remainder filled in from reference TRBV5-1 and TRBJ1-5): KAGVTQTPRYLIKTRGQQVTLSCSPISGHRSVSWYQQTPGQGLQFLFEYFSETQRNKGNFPGRFSGRQFSNSRSEMNVSTLELGDSALYLCASSLGTANSNQPQHFGDGTRLSIL.

This chain uses TRBV7-9 with TRBJ2-7; 15 nucleotides line up with TRBD2. With 6 bases clipped from V and 0 bases from J, the junction kept 9 bases outside the gene matches. Germline CDR1 SEHNR, CDR2 FQNEAQ (reference sequence). The CDR3 totals 18 residues. The CDR3 region is CASRKGLAGGASSYEQYF. CDR3 nucleotides: TGTGCCAGCAGAAAAGGACTAGCGGGAGGGGCAAGCTCCTACGAGCAGTACTTC.

This chain joins TRBV6-5 and TRBJ2-1; 7 bases line up with TRBD1. The V gene end was trimmed by 2 bases and the J gene end by 4 bases; junction bases not matched to a gene: 2. The germline V gene encodes CDR1 MNHEY and CDR2 SVGAGI. The CDR3 covers 14 residues. The DNA for the CDR3 is TGTGCCAGCAGTTACCGGGACAGTTACAATGAGCAGTTCTTC. It yields the protein CASSYRDSYNEQFF.